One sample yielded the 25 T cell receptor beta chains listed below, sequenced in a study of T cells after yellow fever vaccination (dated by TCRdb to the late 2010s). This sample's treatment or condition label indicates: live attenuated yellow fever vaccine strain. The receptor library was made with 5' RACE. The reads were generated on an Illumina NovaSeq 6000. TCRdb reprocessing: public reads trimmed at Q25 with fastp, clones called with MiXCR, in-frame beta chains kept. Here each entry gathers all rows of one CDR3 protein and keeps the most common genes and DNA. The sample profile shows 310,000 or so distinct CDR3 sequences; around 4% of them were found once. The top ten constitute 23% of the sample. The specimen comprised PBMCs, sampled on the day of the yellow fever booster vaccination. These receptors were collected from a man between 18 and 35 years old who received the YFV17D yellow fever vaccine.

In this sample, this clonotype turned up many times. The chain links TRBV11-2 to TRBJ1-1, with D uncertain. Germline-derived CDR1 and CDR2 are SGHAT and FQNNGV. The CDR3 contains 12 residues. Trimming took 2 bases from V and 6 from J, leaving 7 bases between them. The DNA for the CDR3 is TGTGCCAGCAGCTTAATCGGGGCTGAAGCTTTCTTT. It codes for CASSLIGAEAFF.

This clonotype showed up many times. CDR3 nucleotides: TGTGCCAGCAGCCCTAGGGGGGGAACTGCCGGGGAGCTGTTTTTT. Translating gives CASSPRGGTAGELFF. This chain connects TRBV4-2 to TRBJ2-2, with D perhaps TRBD2 (7 bases). The germline V gene encodes CDR1 LGHNA and CDR2 YNFKEQ. The CDR3 runs to 15 residues. V shed 4 bases and J shed 6 bases, with 15 bases lying between them.

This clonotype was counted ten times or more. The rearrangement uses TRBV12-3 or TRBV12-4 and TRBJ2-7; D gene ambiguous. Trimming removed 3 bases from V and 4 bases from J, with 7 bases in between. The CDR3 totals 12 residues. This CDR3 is CASSFSEYEQYF. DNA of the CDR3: TGTGCCAGCAGTTTTTCAGAATACGAGCAGTACTTC.

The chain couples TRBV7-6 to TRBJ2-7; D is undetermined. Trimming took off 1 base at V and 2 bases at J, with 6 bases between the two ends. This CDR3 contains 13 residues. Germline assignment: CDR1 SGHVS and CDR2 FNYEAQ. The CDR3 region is CASSLGETYEQYV. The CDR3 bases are TGTGCCAGCAGCTTAGGGGAAACCTACGAGCAGTACGTC.

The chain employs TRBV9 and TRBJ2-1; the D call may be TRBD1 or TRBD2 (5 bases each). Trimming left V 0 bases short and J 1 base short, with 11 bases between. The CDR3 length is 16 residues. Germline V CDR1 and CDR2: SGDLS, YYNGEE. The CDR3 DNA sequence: TGTGCCAGCAGCGTAGACGGGGCCCGATCCTACAATGAGCAGTTCTTC. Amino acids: CASSVDGARSYNEQFF.

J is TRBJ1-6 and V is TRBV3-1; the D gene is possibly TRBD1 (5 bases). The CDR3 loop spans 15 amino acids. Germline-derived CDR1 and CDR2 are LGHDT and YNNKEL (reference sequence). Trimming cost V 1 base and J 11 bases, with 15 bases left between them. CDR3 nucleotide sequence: TGTGCCAGCAGCCAAGCTCCGGGAGGGGAAACACCCCTCCACTTT. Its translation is CASSQAPGGETPLHF.

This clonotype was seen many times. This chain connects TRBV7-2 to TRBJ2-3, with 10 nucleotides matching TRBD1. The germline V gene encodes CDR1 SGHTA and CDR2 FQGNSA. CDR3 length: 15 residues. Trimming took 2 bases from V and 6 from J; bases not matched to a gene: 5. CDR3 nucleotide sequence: TGTGCCAGCAGCTTACGACAGGGGGCATCGGATACGCAGTATTTT. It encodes CASSLRQGASDTQYF.

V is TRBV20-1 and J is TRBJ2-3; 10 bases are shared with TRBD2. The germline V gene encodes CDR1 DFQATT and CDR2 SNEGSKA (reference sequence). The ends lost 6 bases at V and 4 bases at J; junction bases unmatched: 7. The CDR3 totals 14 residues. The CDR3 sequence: CSAADSGGPDTQYF. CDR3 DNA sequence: TGCAGTGCCGCCGATAGCGGGGGGCCAGATACGCAGTATTTT.

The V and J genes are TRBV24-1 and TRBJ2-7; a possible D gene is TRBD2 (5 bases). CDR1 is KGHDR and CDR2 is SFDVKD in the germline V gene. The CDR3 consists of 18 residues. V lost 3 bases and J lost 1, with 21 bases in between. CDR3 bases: TGTGCCACCAGTGATCGCGGCGAGGGCAGGCCGGAATCCTACGAGCAGTACGTC. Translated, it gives CATSDRGEGRPESYEQYV.

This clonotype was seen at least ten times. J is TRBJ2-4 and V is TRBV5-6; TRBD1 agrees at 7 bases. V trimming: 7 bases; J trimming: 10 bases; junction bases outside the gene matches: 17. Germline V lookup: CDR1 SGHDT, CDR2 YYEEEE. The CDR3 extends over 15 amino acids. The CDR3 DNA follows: TGTGCCAGCGGATTAGGGGGCTCAGGGTCTTGGATTCAGTACTTC. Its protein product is CASGLGGSGSWIQYF.

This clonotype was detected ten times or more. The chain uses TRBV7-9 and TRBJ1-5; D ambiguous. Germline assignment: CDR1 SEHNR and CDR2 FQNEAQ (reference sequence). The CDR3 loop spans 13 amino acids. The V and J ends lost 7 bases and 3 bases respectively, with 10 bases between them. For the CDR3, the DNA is TGTGCCAGCACTCTGAGGAACAATCAGCCCCAGCATTTT. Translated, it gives CASTLRNNQPQHF.

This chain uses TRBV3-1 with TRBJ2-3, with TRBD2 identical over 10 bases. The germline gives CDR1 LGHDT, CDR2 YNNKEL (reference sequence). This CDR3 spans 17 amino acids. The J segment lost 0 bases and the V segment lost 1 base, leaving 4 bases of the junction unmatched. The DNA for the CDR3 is TGTGCCAGCAGCCAAGGAACTAGCGGGGCTAGCACAGATACGCAGTATTTT. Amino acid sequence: CASSQGTSGASTDTQYF.

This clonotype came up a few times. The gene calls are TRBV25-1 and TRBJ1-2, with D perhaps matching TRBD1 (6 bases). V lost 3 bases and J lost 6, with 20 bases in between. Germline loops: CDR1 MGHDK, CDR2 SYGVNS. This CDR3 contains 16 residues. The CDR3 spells CASSDNRAALMHGYTF. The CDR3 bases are TGTGCCAGCAGTGACAACAGGGCTGCACTCATGCATGGCTACACCTTC.

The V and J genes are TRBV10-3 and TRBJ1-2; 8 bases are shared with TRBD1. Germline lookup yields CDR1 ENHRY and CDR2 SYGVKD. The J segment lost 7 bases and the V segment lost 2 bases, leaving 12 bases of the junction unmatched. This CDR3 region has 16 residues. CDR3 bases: TGTGCCATCAGTGAGACCCCCCGGCAGGGGGCAATTGGCTACACCTTC. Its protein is CAISETPRQGAIGYTF.

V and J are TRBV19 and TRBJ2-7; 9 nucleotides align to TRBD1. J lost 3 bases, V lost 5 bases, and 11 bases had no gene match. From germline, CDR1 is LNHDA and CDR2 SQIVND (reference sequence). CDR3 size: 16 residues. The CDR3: CASSPPPDRGYYEQYF. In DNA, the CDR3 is TGTGCCAGTAGTCCCCCCCCGGACAGGGGCTACTACGAGCAGTACTTC.

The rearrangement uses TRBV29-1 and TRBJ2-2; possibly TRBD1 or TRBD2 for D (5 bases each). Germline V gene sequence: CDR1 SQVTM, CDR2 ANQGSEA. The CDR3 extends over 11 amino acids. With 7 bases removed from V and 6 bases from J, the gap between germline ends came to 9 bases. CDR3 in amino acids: CSGGEAGELFF. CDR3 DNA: TGCAGCGGAGGGGAAGCCGGGGAGCTGTTTTTT.

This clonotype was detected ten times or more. In nucleotides, the CDR3 is TGCGCCAGCAGTTTCACTAGCGGGGGGTACAATGAGCAGTTCTTC. Translating it yields CASSFTSGGYNEQFF. The chain employs TRBV5-1 and TRBJ2-1; TRBD2 agrees at 12 bases. J gave up 4 bases and V 5 bases, and 4 bases lay outside the gene matches. The V gene's germline CDR1 is SGHRS and CDR2 YFSETQ. The CDR3 length is 15 residues.

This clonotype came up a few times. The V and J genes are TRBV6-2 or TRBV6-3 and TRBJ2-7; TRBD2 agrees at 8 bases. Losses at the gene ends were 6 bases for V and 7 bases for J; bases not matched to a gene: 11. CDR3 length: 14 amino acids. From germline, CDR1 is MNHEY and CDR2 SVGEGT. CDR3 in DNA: TGTGCCAGCAGCCTCGGGACTAGGAGAAGTGAGCAGTACGTC. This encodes CASSLGTRRSEQYV.

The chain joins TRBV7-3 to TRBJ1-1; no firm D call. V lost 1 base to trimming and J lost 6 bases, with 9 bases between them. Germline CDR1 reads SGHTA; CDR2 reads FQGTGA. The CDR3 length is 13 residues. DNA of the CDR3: TGTGCCAGCAGCTTAATCCCCCTGGCTGAAGCTTTCTTT. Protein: CASSLIPLAEAFF. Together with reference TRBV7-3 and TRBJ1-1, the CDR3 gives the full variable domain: GAGVSQTPSNKVTEKGKYVELRCDPISGHTALYWYRQSLGQGPEFLIYFQGTGAADDSGLPNDRFFAVRPEGSVSTLKIQRTERGDSAVYLCASSLIPLAEAFFGQGTRLTVV.

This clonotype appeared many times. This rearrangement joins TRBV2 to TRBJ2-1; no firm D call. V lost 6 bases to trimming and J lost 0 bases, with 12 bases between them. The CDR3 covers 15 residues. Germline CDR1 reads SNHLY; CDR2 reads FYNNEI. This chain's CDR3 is CASRGGFLSYNEQFF. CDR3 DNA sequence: TGTGCCAGCAGGGGTGGGTTCCTCTCCTACAATGAGCAGTTCTTC.

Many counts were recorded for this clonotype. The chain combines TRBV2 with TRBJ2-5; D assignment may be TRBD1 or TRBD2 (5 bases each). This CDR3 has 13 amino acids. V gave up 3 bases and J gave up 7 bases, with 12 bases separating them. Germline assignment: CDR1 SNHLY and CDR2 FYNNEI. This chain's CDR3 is CASSDGAAGTQYF. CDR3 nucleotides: TGTGCCAGCAGTGACGGGGCGGCGGGGACCCAGTACTTC.

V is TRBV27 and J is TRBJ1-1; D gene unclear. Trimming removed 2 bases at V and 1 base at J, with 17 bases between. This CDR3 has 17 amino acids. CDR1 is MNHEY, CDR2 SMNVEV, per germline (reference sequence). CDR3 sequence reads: CASSLIGGGRQNTEAFF. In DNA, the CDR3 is TGTGCCAGCAGTTTAATCGGTGGCGGCAGGCAGAACACTGAAGCTTTCTTT.

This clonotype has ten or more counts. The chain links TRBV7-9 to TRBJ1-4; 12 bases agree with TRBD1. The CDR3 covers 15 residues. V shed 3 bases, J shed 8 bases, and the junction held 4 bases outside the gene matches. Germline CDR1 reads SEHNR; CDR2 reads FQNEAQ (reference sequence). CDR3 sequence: CASSLDGTGGEKLFF. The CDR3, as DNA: TGTGCCAGCAGCTTGGACGGGACAGGGGGCGAAAAACTGTTTTTT.

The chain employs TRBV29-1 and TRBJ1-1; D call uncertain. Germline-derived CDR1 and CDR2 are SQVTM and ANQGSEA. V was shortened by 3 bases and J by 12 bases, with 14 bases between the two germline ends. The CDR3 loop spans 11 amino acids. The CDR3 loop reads CSVERARVSFF. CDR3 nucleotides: TGCAGCGTTGAGAGAGCAAGGGTTTCTTTCTTT.

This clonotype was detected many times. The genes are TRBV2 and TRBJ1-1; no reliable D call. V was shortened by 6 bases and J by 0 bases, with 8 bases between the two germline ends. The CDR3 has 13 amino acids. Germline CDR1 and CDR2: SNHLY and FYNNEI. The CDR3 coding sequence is TGTGCCAGCAGGGGCCAGTTGAACACTGAAGCTTTCTTT. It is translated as CASRGQLNTEAFF.